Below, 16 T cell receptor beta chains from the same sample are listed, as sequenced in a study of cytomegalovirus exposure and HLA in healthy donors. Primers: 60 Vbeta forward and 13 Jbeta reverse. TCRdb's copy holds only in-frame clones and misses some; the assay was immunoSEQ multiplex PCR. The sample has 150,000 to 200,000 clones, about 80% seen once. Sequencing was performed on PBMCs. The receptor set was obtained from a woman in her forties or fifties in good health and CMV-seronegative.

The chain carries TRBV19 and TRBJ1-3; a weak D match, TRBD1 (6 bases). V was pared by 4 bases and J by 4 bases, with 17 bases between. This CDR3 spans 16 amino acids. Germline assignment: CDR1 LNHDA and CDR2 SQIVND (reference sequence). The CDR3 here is CASSTSPQGTGNTIYF. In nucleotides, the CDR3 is TGTGCCAGTAGTACGAGCCCACAGGGAACAGGAAACACCATATATTTT.

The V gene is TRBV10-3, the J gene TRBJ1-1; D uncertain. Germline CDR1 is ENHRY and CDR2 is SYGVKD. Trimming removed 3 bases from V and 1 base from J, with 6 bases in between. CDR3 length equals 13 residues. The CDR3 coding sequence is TGTGCCATCAGTGACAGGAAGAACACTGAAGCTTTCTTT. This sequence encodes CAISDRKNTEAFF.

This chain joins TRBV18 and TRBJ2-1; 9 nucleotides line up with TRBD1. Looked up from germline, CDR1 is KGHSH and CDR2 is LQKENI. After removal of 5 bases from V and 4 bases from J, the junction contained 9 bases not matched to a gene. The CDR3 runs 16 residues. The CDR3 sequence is CASSYTGTGLYNEQFF. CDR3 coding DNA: TGTGCCAGCTCATACACCGGGACAGGGCTTTACAATGAGCAGTTCTTC.

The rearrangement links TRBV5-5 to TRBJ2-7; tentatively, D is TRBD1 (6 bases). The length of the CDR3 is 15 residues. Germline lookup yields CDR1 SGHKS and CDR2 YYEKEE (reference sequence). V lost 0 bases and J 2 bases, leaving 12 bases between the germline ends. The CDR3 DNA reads TGTGCCAGCAGCTTGGATGGGACACGAACCTACGAGCAGTACTTC. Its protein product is CASSLDGTRTYEQYF.

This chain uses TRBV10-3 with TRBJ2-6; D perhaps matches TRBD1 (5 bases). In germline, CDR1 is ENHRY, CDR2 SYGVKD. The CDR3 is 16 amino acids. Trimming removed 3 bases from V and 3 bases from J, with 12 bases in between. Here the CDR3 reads CAISDDKGFGANVLTF. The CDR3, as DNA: TGTGCCATCAGTGACGACAAGGGGTTTGGGGCCAACGTCCTGACTTTC.

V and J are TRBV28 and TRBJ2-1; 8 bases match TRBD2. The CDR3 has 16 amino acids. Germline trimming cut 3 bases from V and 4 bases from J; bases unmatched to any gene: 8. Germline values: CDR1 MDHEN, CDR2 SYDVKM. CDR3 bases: TGTGCCAGCAGTTTGGGGAGCGGGAGTTGGTACAATGAGCAGTTCTTC. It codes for CASSLGSGSWYNEQFF.

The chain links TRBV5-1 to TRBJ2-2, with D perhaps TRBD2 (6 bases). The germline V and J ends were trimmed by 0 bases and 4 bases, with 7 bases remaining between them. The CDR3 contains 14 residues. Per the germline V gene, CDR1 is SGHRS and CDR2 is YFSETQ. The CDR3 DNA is TGCGCCAGCAGCTTGGGGAGGGTCACCGGGGAGCTGTTTTTT. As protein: CASSLGRVTGELFF.

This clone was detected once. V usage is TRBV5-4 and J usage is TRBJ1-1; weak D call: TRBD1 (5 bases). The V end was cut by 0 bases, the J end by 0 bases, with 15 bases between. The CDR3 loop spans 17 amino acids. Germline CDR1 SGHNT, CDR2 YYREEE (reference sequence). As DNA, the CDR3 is TGTGCCAGCAGCTTGGCCGAAGTCAGGGCTATGAACACTGAAGCTTTCTTT. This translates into CASSLAEVRAMNTEAFF.

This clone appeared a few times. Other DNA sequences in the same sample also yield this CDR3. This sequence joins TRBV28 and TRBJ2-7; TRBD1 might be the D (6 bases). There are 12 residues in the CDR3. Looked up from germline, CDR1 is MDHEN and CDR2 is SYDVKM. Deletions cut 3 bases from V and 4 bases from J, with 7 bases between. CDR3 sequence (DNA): TGTGCCAGCAGTTTGAGGGGGTACGAGCAGTACTTC. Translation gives CASSLRGYEQYF.

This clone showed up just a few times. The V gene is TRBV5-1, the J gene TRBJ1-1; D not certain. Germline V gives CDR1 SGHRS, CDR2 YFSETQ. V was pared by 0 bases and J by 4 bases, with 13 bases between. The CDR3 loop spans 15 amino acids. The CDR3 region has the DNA TGCGCCAGCAGCTTGGGGAGTGTTTTGGGCACTGAAGCTTTCTTT. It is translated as CASSLGSVLGTEAFF.

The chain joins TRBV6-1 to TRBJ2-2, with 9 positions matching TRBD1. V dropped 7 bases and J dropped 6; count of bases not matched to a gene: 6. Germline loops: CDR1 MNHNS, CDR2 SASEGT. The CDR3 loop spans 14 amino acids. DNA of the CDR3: TGTGCCAGCATCCTCGACAGGGGGTCCGGGGAGCTGTTTTTT. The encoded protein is CASILDRGSGELFF.

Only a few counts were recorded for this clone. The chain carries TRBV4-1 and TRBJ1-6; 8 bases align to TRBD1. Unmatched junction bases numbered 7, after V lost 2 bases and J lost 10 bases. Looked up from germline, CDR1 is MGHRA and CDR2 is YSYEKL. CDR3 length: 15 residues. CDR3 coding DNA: TGCGCCAGCAGCCAACAGGGGGCAAGGCACTCACCCCTCCACTTT. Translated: CASSQQGARHSPLHF.

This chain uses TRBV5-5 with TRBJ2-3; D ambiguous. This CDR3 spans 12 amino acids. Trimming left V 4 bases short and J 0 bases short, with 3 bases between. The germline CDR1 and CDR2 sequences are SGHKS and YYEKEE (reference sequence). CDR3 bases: TGTGCCAGCAGCGGCAGCACAGATACGCAGTATTTT. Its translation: CASSGSTDTQYF. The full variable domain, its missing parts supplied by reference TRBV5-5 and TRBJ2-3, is DAGVTQSPTHLIKTRGQQVTLRCSPISGHKSVSWYQQVLGQGPQFIFQYYEKEERGRGNFPDRFSARQFPNYSSELNVNALLLGDSALYLCASSGSTDTQYFGPGTRLTVL.

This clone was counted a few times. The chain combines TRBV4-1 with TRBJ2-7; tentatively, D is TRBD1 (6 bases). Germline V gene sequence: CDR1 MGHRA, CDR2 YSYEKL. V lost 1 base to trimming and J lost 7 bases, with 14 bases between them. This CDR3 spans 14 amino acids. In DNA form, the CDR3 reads TGCGCCAGCAGCCAAGGGACAGAAGTCTGGGAGCAGTACTTC. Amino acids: CASSQGTEVWEQYF.

Written as DNA, the CDR3 is TGCGCCAGCAGCCAACTAGCGGGGGGGAGCACAGATACGCAGTATTTT. It is translated as CASSQLAGGSTDTQYF. The genes are TRBV4-3 and TRBJ2-3, with TRBD2 matching over 12 bases. CDR1 LGHNA and CDR2 YSLEER come from the germline V gene. The CDR3 is made up of 16 amino acids. Unmatched junction bases numbered 0, after V lost 2 bases and J lost 0 bases.

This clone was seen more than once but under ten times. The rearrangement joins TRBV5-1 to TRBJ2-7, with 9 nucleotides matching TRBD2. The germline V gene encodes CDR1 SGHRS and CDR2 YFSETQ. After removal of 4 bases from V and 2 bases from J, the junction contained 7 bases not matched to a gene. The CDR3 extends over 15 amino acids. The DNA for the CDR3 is TGCGCCAGCAGCGCAAGCGGGAGGTTAACCTACGAGCAGTACTTC. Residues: CASSASGRLTYEQYF. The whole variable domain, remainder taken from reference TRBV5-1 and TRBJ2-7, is KAGVTQTPRYLIKTRGQQVTLSCSPISGHRSVSWYQQTPGQGLQFLFEYFSETQRNKGNFPGRFSGRQFSNSRSEMNVSTLELGDSALYLCASSASGRLTYEQYFGPGTRLTVT.